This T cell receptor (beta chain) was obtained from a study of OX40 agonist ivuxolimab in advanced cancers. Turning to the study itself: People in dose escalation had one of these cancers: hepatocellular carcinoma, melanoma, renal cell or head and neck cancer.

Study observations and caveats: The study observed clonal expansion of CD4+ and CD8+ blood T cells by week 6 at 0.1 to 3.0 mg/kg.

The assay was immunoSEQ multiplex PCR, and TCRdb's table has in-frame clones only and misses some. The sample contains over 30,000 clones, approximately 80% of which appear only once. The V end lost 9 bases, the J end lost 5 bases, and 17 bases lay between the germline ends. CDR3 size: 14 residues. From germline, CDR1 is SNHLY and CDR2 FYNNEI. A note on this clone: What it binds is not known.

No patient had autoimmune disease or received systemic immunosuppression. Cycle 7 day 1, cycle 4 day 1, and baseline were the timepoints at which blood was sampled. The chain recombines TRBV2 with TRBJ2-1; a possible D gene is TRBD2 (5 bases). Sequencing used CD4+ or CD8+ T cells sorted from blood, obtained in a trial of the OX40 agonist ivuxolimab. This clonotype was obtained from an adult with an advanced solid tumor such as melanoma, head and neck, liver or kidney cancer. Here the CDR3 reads CARQTRIGNNEQFF. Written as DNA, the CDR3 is TGTGCCAGGCAAACTAGGATAGGCAACAATGAGCAGTTCTTC.